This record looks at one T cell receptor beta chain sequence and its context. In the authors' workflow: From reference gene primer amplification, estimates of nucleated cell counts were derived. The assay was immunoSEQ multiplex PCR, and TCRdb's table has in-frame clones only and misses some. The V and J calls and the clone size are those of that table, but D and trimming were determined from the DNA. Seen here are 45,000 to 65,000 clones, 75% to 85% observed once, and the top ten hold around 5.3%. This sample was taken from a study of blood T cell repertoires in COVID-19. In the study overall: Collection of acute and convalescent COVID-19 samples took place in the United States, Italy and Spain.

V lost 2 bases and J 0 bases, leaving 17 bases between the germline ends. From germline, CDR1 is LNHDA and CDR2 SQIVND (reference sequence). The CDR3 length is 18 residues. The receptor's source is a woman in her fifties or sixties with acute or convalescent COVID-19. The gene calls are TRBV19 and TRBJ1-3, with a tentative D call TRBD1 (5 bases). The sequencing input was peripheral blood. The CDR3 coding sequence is TGTGCCAGTAGTATACCGCCGTGGGGCGCGAGCTCTGGAAACACCATATATTTT. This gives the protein CASSIPPWGASSGNTIYF.